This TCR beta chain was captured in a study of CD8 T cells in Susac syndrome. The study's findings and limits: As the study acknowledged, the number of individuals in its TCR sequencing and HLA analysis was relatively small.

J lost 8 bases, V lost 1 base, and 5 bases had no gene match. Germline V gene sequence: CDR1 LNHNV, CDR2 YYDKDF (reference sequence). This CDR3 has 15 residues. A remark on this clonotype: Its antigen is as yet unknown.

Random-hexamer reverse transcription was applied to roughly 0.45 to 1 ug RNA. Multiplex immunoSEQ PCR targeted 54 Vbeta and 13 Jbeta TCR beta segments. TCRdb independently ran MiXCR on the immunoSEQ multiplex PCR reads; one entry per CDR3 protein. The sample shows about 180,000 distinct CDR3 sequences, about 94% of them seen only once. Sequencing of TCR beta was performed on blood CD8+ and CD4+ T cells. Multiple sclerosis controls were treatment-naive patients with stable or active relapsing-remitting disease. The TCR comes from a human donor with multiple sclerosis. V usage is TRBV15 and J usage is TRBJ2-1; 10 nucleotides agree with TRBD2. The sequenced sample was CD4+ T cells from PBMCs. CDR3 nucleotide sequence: TGTGCCACCAGCAGAGGTCGAGGGACTAGCGATGAGCAGTTCTTC. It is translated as CATSRGRGTSDEQFF. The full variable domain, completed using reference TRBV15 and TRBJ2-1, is DAMVIQNPRYQVTQFGKPVTLSCSQTLNHNVMYWYQQKSSQAPKLLFHYYDKDFNNEADTPDNFQSRRPNTSFCFLDIRSPGLGDTAMYLCATSRGRGTSDEQFFGPGTRLTVL.